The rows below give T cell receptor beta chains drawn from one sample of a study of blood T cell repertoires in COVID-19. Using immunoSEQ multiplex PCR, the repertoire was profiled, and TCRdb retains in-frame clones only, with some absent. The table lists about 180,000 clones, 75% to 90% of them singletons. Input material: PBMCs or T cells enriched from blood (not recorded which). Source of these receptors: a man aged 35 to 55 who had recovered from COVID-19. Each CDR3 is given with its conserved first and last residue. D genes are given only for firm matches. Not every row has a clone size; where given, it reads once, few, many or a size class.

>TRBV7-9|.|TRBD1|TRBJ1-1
CASSFPTGAADMNTEAFF
TGTGCCAGCAGCTTCCCTACAGGGGCCGCAGACATGAACACTGAAGCTTTCTTT
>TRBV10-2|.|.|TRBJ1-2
CASTAQPKGGSGYTF
TGCGCCAGCACTGCCCAGCCTAAAGGAGGGTCTGGCTACACCTTC
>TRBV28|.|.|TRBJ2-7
CASRRGGSSSLEQYF
TGTGCCAGCAGGAGGGGGGGGAGTTCTAGCCTCGAGCAGTACTTC
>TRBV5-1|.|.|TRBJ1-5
CASSLGGVAGDNQPQHF
TGCGCCAGCAGCTTGGGCGGAGTGGCCGGGGACAATCAGCCCCAGCATTTT
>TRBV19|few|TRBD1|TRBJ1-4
CASSEGARGEKLFF
TGTGCCAGTAGTGAGGGGGCAAGGGGGGAAAAACTGTTTTTT
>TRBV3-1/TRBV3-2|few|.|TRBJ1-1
CASSLPSSGTEAFF
TGTGCCAGCAGCCTCCCCTCCTCGGGAACTGAAGCTTTCTTT
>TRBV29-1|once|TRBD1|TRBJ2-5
CGLSTGQGIQETQYF
TGCGGACTTTCAACGGGACAGGGGATCCAAGAGACCCAGTACTTC
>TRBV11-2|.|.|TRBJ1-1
CAGTGLNTEAFF
TGTGCCGGCACAGGGTTGAACACTGAAGCTTTCTTT
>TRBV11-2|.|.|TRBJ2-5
CASSLIRGSETQYF
TGTGCCAGCAGCTTAATCCGGGGGTCGGAGACCCAGTACTTC
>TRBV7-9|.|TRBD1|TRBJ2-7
CASSDRVVLRQYF
TGTGCCAGCAGCGACAGGGTAGTTTTACGGCAGTACTTC
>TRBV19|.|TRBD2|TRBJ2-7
CASSKLAGNPPFRYEQYF
TGTGCCAGTAGTAAACTAGCGGGAAATCCTCCCTTCCGCTACGAGCAGTACTTC
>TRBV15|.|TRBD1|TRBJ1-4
CATHRDRGEKLFF
TGTGCCACCCACCGGGACAGGGGTGAAAAACTGTTTTTT
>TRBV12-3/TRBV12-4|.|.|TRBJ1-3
CASSLALGHTHF
TGTGCCAGCAGTTTAGCCCTTGGACACACTCATTTT
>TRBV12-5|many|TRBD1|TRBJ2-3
CASGFIRTGPFTDTQYF
TGTGCTAGTGGTTTTATCCGGACAGGGCCCTTCACAGATACGCAGTATTTT
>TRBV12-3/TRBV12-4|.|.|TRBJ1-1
CASSRQTLEAFF
TGTGCCAGCAGTCGACAGACCCTTGAAGCTTTCTTT
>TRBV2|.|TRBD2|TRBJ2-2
CASSGTSGPGELFF
TGTGCCAGCAGTGGAACTAGCGGGCCCGGGGAGCTGTTTTTT
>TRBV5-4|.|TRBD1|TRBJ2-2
CASSLGGQGVTGELFF
TGTGCCAGCAGCTTGGGGGGACAGGGGGTCACCGGGGAGCTGTTTTTT
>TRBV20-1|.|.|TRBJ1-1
CSASTGQGNTEAFF
TGCAGTGCTAGTACAGGGCAGGGGAACACTGAAGCTTTCTTT
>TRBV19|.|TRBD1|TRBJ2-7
CASSSGTVAHEQYF
TGTGCCAGTAGCTCCGGGACAGTGGCTCACGAGCAGTACTTC
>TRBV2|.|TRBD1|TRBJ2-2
CASSRTGGGLGTGELFF
TGTGCCAGCAGTAGGACAGGGGGCGGTTTGGGCACCGGGGAGCTGTTTTTT
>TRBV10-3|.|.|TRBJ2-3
CAIRIRDTQDVDTQYF
TGTGCCATCAGGATCCGGGACACTCAGGATGTGGATACGCAGTATTTT
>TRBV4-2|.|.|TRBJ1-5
CASRSGSGQPQHF
TGTGCCAGCAGATCGGGATCGGGTCAGCCCCAGCATTTT
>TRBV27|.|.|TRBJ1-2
CASGRTVYGYTF
TGTGCCAGCGGCAGGACAGTCTATGGCTACACCTTC
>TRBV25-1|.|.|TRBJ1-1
CASADRFSYAFF
TGTGCCAGCGCAGACAGGTTCAGCTACGCTTTCTTT
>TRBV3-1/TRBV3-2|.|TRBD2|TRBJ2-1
CASSRTGTRGNEQFF
TGTGCCAGCAGCCGAACCGGGACTAGGGGGAATGAGCAGTTCTTC
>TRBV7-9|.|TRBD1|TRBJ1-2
CASRPGQVYGYTF
TGTGCCAGCAGGCCCGGACAGGTCTATGGCTACACCTTC
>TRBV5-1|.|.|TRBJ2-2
CASSPRVNAGELFF
TGCGCCAGCAGCCCCAGGGTAAACGCCGGGGAGCTGTTTTTT
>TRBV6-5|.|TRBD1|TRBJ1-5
CASRETGLNQPQHF
TGTGCCAGCAGGGAGACAGGGTTGAATCAGCCCCAGCATTTT
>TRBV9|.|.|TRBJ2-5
CASSTTRAGETQYF
TGTGCCAGCAGCACTACTAGGGCCGGGGAGACCCAGTACTTC
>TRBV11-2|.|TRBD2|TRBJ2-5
CASSLGGRPQETQYF
TGTGCCAGCAGCTTAGGCGGGAGACCCCAAGAGACCCAGTACTTC
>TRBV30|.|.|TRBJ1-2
CAWSVRGQQLNYGYTF
TGTGCCTGGAGTGTACGAGGACAGCAACTTAACTATGGCTACACCTTC
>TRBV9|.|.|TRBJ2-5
CASSPSEGGTQYF
TGTGCCAGCAGCCCCTCCGAGGGCGGGACCCAGTACTTC
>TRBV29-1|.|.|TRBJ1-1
CSGGRSNTEAFF
TGCAGCGGGGGACGGTCCAACACTGAAGCTTTCTTT
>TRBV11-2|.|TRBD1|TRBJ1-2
CASSKGQGEGYGYTF
TGTGCCAGCAGTAAAGGACAGGGTGAAGGCTATGGCTACACCTTC
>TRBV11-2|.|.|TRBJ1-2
CASSLLGEPSYGYTF
TGTGCCAGCAGCTTACTAGGAGAGCCGTCCTATGGCTACACCTTC
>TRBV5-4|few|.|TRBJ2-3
CATETRADTQYF
TGTGCCACCGAGACTAGAGCAGATACGCAGTATTTT
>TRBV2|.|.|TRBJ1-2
CASSFTGYQGYTF
TGTGCCAGCAGTTTTACAGGGTATCAAGGCTACACCTTC
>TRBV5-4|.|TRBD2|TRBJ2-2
CASSLAGLANTGELFF
TGTGCCAGCAGCCTCGCGGGACTAGCCAACACCGGGGAGCTGTTTTTT